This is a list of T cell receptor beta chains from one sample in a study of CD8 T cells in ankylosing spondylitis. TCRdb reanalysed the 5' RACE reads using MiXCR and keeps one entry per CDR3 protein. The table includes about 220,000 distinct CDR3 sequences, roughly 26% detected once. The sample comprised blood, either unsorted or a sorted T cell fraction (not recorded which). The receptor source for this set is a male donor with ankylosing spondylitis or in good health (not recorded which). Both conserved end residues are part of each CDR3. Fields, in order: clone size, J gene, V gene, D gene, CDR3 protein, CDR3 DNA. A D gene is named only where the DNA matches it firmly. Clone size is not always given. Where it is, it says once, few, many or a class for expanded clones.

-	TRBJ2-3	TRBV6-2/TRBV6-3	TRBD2	CASSITRPGTSGSRADTQYF	TGTGCCAGCAGTATTACCAGACCTGGGACTAGCGGGAGTCGGGCAGATACGCAGTATTTT
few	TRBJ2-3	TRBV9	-	CASSAEGGTQYF	TGTGCCAGCAGCGCCGAAGGGGGTACGCAGTATTTT
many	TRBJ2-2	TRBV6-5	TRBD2	CASSYSSGRGGELFF	TGTGCCAGCAGTTACTCAAGCGGGAGAGGCGGGGAGCTGTTTTTT
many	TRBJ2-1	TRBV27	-	CASSLLGDEIYNEQFF	TGTGCCAGCAGTTTATTGGGGGACGAAATATACAATGAGCAGTTCTTC
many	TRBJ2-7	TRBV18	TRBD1	CASSPAGGKNEQYF	TGTGCCAGCTCACCGGCAGGGGGTAAAAACGAGCAGTACTTC
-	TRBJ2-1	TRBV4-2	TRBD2	CASSQDRTSVSYNEQFF	TGTGCCAGCAGCCAAGATAGAACTAGCGTCTCCTACAATGAGCAGTTCTTC
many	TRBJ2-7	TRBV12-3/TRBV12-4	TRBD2	CASSTRGVNYEQYF	TGTGCCAGCAGCACCCGGGGGGTAAACTACGAGCAGTACTTC
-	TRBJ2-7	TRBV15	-	CATSRDLGGYYEQYF	TGTGCCACCAGCAGAGATCTCGGCGGTTACTACGAGCAGTACTTC
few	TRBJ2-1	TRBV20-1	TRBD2	CSARTSGSRNEQFF	TGCAGTGCTAGAACTAGCGGGAGTCGGAATGAGCAGTTCTTC
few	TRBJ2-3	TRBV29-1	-	CSVERWSPTDTQYF	TGCAGCGTTGAACGATGGTCACCCACAGATACGCAGTATTTT
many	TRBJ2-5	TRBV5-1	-	CASSRGEGQETQYF	TGCGCCAGCAGCAGGGGGGAAGGTCAAGAGACCCAGTACTTC
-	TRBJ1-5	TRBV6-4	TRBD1	CASRTGTGAPVNINQPQHF	TGTGCCAGCAGGACCGGGACAGGGGCGCCGGTAAACATCAATCAGCCCCAGCATTTT
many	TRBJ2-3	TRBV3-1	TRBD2	CASSQEIGLAQTDTQYF	TGTGCCAGCAGCCAAGAGATCGGACTAGCTCAGACAGATACGCAGTATTTT
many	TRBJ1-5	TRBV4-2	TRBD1	CASSQEGTVHNQPQHF	TGTGCCAGCAGCCAAGAGGGGACAGTGCACAATCAGCCCCAGCATTTT
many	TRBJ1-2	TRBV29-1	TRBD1	CSGSSGTGNYGYTF	TGCAGCGGTTCCTCCGGGACAGGGAACTATGGCTACACCTTC
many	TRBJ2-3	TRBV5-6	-	CASSFGDTQYF	TGTGCCAGCAGCTTTGGTGATACGCAGTATTTT
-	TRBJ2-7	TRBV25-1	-	CASSESGRGGEQYF	TGTGCCAGCAGTGAATCAGGCAGGGGGGGCGAGCAGTACTTC
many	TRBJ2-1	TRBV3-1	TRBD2	CASSQGGSGKSNEQFF	TGTGCCAGCAGCCAAGGGGGTAGCGGGAAGAGCAATGAGCAGTTCTTC
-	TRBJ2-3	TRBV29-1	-	CSVEAGIADTQYF	TGCAGCGTTGAAGCAGGGATTGCAGATACGCAGTATTTT
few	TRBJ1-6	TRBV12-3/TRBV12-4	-	CASAPEVVGSPLHF	TGTGCCAGCGCCCCGGAGGTCGTGGGCTCACCCCTCCACTTT
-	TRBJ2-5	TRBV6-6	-	CASNSDSQETQYF	TGTGCCAGTAACTCGGACAGCCAAGAGACCCAGTACTTC
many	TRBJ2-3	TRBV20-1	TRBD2	CSASLAGGTDTQYF	TGCAGTGCTAGCCTAGCGGGAGGAACAGATACGCAGTATTTT
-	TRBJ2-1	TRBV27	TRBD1	CASSTTGSLNEQFF	TGTGCCAGCAGTACGACAGGGTCACTCAATGAGCAGTTCTTC
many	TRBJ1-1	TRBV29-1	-	CSVELLQGGTEAFF	TGCAGCGTTGAATTACTCCAGGGCGGCACTGAAGCTTTCTTT
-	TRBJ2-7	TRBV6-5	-	CASSYRGDYEQYF	TGTGCCAGCAGTTACAGGGGGGACTACGAGCAGTACTTC
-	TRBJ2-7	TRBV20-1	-	CSASRDLLYEQYF	TGCAGTGCAAGCCGGGACTTACTCTACGAGCAGTACTTC
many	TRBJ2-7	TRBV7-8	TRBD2	CASSLFSSGSVYEQYF	TGTGCCAGCAGCTTATTTTCTAGCGGGAGTGTCTACGAGCAGTACTTC
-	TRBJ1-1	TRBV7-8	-	CASSLNRDTEAFF	TGTGCCAGCAGCCTAAACAGGGACACTGAAGCTTTCTTT
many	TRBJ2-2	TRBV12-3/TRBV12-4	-	CASSPTITGELFF	TGTGCCAGCAGTCCTACTATAACCGGGGAGCTGTTTTTT
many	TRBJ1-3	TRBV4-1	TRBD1	CASSQVGTGLHSGNTIYF	TGCGCCAGCAGCCAAGTAGGGACAGGTCTTCACTCTGGAAACACCATATATTTT
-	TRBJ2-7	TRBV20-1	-	CSARVSSYEQYF	TGCAGTGCTAGGGTTAGCTCCTACGAGCAGTACTTC
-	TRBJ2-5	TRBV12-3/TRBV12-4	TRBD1	CASSSHGQGIETQYF	TGTGCCAGCAGTTCCCACGGACAGGGGATTGAGACCCAGTACTTC
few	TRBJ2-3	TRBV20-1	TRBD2	CSALAGGLAGNTDTQYF	TGCAGTGCTCTCGCCGGGGGACTAGCGGGGAACACAGATACGCAGTATTTT
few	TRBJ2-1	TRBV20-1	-	CSAKSGEGQFF	TGCAGTGCTAAATCCGGGGAAGGGCAGTTCTTC
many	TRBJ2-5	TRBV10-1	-	CASSPRGKQETQYF	TGCGCCAGCAGTCCCCGGGGTAAACAAGAGACCCAGTACTTC
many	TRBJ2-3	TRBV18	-	CASSPGGLSTDTQYF	TGTGCCAGCTCACCAGGGGGCCTAAGCACAGATACGCAGTATTTT
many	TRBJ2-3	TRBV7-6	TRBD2	CASSPLGGLALRSRYF	TGTGCCAGCAGCCCCCTAGGTGGACTAGCCCTGCGCAGTCGGTATTTT
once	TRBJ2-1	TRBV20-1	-	CSASVASSYNEQFF	TGCAGTGCTAGCGTCGCGAGCTCCTACAATGAGCAGTTCTTC
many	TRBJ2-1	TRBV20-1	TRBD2	CSARGMTSGRAANEQFF	TGCAGTGCTAGAGGTATGACTAGCGGGAGGGCCGCCAATGAGCAGTTCTTC
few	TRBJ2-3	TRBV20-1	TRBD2	CSARAPPSGRATDTQYF	TGCAGTGCTAGAGCCCCTCCCAGCGGGAGGGCCACAGATACGCAGTATTTT
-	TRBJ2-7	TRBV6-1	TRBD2	CASSPHIGTSGSYEQYF	TGTGCCAGCAGTCCGCATATCGGGACTAGCGGCTCCTACGAGCAGTACTTC
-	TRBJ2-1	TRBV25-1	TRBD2	CASSEWGTSGRNEQFF	TGTGCCAGCAGTGAATGGGGGACTAGCGGACGCAATGAGCAGTTCTTC
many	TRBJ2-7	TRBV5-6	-	CASSLVRSEQYF	TGTGCCAGCAGCTTGGTGCGCTCCGAGCAGTACTTC
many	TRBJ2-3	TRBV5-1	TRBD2	CASSSRWGGSGDTQYF	TGCGCCAGCAGCTCTAGGTGGGGCGGGAGCGGTGATACGCAGTATTTT
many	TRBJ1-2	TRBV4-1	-	CASSQGQYNYGYTF	TGCGCCAGCAGCCAAGGGCAGTATAACTATGGCTACACCTTC
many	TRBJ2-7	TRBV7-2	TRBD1	CASSSGQEKSYEQYF	TGTGCCAGCAGCTCTGGACAGGAAAAGTCCTACGAGCAGTACTTC
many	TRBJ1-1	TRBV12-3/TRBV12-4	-	CASSLGRQAAFF	TGTGCCAGCAGTTTAGGGAGGCAGGCAGCTTTCTTT